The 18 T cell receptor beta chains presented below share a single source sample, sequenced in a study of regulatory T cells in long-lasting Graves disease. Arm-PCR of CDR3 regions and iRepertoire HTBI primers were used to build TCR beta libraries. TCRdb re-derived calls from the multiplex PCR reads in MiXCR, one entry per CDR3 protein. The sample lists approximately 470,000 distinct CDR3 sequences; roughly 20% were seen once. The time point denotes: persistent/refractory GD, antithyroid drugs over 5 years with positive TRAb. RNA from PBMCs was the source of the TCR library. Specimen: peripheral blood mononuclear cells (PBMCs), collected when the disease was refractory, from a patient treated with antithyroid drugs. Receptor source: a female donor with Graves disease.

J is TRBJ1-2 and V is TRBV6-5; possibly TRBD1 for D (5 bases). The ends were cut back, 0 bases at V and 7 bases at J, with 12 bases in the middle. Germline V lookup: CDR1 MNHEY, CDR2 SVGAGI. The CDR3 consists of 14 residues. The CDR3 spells CASSYSRGRRGYTF. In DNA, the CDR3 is TGTGCCAGCAGTTACTCGAGGGGTCGTCGTGGCTACACCTTC.

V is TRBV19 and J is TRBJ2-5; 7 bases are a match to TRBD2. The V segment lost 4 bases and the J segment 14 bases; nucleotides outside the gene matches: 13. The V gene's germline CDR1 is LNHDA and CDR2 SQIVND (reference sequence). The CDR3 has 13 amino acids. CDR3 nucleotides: TGTGCCAGTAGTAATCTAGCGGAGTCAAGGGTTTACTTC. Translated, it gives CASSNLAESRVYF.

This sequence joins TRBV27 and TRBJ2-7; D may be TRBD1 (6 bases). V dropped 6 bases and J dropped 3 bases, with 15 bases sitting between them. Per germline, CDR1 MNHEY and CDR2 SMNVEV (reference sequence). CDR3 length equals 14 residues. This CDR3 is CASSHRVTGYEQYF. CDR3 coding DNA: TGTGCCAGCAGCCACAGGGTAACGGGCTACGAGCAGTACTTC.

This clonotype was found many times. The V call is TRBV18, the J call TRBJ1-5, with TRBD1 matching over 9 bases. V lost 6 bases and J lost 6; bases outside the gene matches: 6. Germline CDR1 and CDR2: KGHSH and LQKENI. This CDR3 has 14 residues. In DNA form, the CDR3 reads TGTGCCAGCTCTTACAGGGGGCAGGCTCAGCCCCAGCATTTT. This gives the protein CASSYRGQAQPQHF.

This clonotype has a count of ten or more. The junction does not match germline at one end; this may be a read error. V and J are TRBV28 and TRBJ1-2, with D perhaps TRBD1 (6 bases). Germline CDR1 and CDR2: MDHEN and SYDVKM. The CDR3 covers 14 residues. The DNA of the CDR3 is TGTGCCAACAGTTCCCCCGGGACAATCTATGGCTACACCTTC. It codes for CANSSPGTIYGYTF.

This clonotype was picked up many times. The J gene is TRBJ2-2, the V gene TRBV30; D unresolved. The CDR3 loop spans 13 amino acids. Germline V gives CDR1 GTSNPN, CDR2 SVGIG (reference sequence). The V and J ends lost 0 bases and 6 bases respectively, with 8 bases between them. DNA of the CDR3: TGTGCCTGGAGTGTCATGGGTGCCGGGGAGCTGTTTTTT. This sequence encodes CAWSVMGAGELFF. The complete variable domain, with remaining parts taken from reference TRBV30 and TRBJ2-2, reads SQTIHQWPATLVQPVGSPLSLECTVEGTSNPNLYWYRQAAGRGLQLLFYSVGIGQISSEVPQNLSASRPQDRQFILSSKKLLLSDSGFYLCAWSVMGAGELFFGEGSRLTVL.

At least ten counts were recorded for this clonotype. CDR3 in DNA: TGTGCCAGCAGTTCTCGACAATTTGAAGCTTTCTTT. Translating it yields CASSSRQFEAFF. J is TRBJ1-1 and V is TRBV27; D uncertain. The CDR3 contains 12 residues. Deletions cut 4 bases from V and 7 bases from J, with 10 bases between. From germline, CDR1 is MNHEY and CDR2 SMNVEV (reference sequence).

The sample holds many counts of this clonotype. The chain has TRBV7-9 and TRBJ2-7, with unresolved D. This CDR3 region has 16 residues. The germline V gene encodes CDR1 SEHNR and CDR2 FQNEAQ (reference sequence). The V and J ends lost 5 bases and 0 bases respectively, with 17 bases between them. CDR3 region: CASSQGSLDSSYEQYF. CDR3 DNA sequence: TGTGCCAGCAGCCAAGGGTCCCTAGATTCCTCCTACGAGCAGTACTTC.

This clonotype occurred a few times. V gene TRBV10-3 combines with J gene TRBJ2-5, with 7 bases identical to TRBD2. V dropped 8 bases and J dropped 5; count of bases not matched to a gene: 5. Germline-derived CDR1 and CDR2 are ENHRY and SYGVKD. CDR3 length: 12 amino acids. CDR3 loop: CAIAGRGETQYF. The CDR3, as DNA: TGTGCCATCGCGGGGCGGGGGGAGACCCAGTACTTC.

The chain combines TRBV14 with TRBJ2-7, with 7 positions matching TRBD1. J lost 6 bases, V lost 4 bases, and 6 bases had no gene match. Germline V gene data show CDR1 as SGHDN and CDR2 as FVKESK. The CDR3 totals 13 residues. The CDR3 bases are TGTGCCAGCAGCCGACAGGGCCTCCGCGAGCAGTACTTC. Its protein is CASSRQGLREQYF.

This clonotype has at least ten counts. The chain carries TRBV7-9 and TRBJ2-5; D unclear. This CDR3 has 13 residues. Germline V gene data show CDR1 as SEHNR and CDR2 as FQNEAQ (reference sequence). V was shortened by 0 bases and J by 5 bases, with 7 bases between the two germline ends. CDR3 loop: CASSLAQSETQYF. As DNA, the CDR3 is TGTGCCAGCAGCTTAGCGCAATCGGAGACCCAGTACTTC.

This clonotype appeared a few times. The CDR3 is CASSATGGPYEQYF. In nucleotides, the CDR3 is TGTGCCAGCAGTGCTACGGGAGGGCCCTACGAGCAGTACTTC. The rearrangement joins TRBV6-1 to TRBJ2-7, with TRBD2 matching over 8 bases. There are 14 residues in the CDR3. After removal of 4 bases from V and 2 bases from J, the junction contained 4 bases not matched to a gene. The germline V gene has CDR1 MNHNS and CDR2 SASEGT.

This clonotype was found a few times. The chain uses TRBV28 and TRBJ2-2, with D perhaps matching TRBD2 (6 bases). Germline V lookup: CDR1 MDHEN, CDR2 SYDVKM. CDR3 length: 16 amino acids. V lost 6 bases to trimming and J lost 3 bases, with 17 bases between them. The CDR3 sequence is CASSWAGRDYTGELFF. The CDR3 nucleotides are TGTGCCAGCAGCTGGGCGGGACGGGATTACACCGGGGAGCTGTTTTTT.

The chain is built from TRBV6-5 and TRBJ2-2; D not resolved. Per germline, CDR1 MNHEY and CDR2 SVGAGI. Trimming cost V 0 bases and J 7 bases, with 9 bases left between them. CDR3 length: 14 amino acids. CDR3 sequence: CASSYSNPHGELFF. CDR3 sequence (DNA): TGTGCCAGCAGTTACTCGAATCCTCACGGGGAGCTGTTTTTT.

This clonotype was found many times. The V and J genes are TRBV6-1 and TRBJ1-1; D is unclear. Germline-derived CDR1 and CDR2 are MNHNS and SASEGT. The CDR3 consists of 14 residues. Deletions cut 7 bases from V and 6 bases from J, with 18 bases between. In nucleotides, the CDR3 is TGTGCCAGCATCCCTCGCGGCGGAGCAGCTGAAGCTTTCTTT. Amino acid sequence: CASIPRGGAAEAFF.

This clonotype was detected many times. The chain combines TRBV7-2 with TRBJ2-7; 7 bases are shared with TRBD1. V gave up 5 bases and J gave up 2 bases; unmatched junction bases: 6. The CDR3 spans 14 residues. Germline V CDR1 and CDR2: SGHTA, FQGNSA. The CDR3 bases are TGTGCCAGCAGCCCGGACAGGATCGCCTACGAGCAGTACTTC. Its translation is CASSPDRIAYEQYF.

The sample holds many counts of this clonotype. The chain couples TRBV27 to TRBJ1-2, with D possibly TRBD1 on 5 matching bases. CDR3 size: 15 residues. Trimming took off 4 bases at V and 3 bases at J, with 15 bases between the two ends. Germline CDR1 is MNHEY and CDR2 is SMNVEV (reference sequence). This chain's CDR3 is CASSWDSAGYYGYTF. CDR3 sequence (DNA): TGTGCCAGCAGTTGGGATAGTGCAGGGTACTATGGCTACACCTTC.

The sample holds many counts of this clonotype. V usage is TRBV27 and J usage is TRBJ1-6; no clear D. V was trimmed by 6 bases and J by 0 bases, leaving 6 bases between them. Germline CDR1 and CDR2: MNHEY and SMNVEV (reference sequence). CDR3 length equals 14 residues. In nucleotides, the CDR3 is TGTGCCAGCAGCTACAGCTCCTATAATTCACCCCTCCACTTT. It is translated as CASSYSSYNSPLHF.